The 23 T cell receptor beta chains reported below all come from one sample, sequenced in a study of blood T cell repertoires in COVID-19. This table comes from immunoSEQ multiplex PCR, and its TCRdb copy is limited to in-frame clones, with some not included. The sample includes around 300,000 clones, 80% to 90% seen only once; the top ten take around 3.5%. The sequenced sample consisted of peripheral blood. Receptors were obtained from a middle-aged woman with acute or convalescent COVID-19.

The J gene is TRBJ2-3, the V gene TRBV4-2; 13 nucleotides agree with TRBD2. Looked up from germline, CDR1 is LGHNA and CDR2 is YNFKEQ. With V trimmed by 3 bases and J by 3 bases, 12 bases remained unmatched. The CDR3 is 19 amino acids. The CDR3 region is CASSHHRTSGGRETDTQYF. The CDR3 nucleotides are TGTGCCAGCAGCCACCACCGGACTAGCGGGGGCCGGGAGACAGATACGCAGTATTTT.

Concerning this clone: This specimen includes other DNA sequences encoding the same CDR3. The rearrangement joins TRBV5-1 to TRBJ1-1; 8 bases map to TRBD1. V trimming: 1 base; J trimming: 0 bases; junction bases outside the gene matches: 2. The CDR3 runs to 15 residues. CDR1 SGHRS and CDR2 YFSETQ come from the germline V gene. The CDR3 spells CASSLRQGLNTEAFF. The CDR3 DNA follows: TGCGCCAGCAGCTTGAGACAGGGGTTGAACACTGAAGCTTTCTTT.

A single count supports this clone. The chain links TRBV5-6 to TRBJ1-1; D is ambiguous. The germline gives CDR1 SGHDT, CDR2 YYEEEE. CDR3 length: 15 amino acids. V was trimmed by 0 bases and J by 4 bases, leaving 13 bases between them. The CDR3: CASSLVGGIATEAFF. CDR3 DNA: TGTGCCAGCAGCTTGGTAGGTGGTATAGCCACTGAAGCTTTCTTT.

V gene TRBV5-6 combines with J gene TRBJ1-1; D is unclear. Germline V lookup: CDR1 SGHDT, CDR2 YYEEEE. The length of the CDR3 is 11 residues. V lost 1 base to trimming and J lost 7 bases, with 5 bases between them. The CDR3 nucleotides read TGTGCCAGCAGCTTGCACTATGAAGCTTTCTTT. It specifies CASSLHYEAFF.

This chain joins TRBV18 and TRBJ1-1; D remains ambiguous. V lost 0 bases and J lost 5, with 10 bases in between. Germline-derived CDR1 and CDR2 are KGHSH and LQKENI. CDR3 size: 14 residues. CDR3 nucleotides: TGTGCCAGCTCACCACCGGGTGGGCTAACTGAAGCTTTCTTT. Translated: CASSPPGGLTEAFF. The variable domain in full, with the rest retrieved from reference TRBV18 and TRBJ1-1, is NAGVMQNPRHLVRRRGQEARLRCSPMKGHSHVYWYRQLPEEGLKFMVYLQKENIIDESGMPKERFSAEFPKEGPSILRIQQVVRGDSAAYFCASSPPGGLTEAFFGQGTRLTVV.

The chain has TRBV2 and TRBJ2-2, with 10 bases lining up with TRBD1. With V trimmed by 7 bases and J by 6 bases, 5 bases remained unmatched. Per the germline V gene, CDR1 is SNHLY and CDR2 is FYNNEI. The CDR3 totals 14 residues. CDR3 DNA sequence: TGTGCCAGCAAGGACAGGGGGTTCGCCGGGGAGCTGTTTTTT. This translates into CASKDRGFAGELFF. Together with reference TRBV2 and TRBJ2-2, the CDR3 gives the full variable domain: EPEVTQTPSHQVTQMGQEVILRCVPISNHLYFYWYRQILGQKVEFLVSFYNNEISEKSEIFDDQFSVERPDGSNFTLKIRSTKLEDSAMYFCASKDRGFAGELFFGEGSRLTVL.

The rearrangement uses TRBV7-2 and TRBJ1-2; TRBD1 matches at 8 bases. Trimming took 1 base from V and 2 from J; bases not matched to a gene: 6. Germline V gene data show CDR1 as SGHTA and CDR2 as FQGNSA. CDR3 length equals 16 residues. For the CDR3, the DNA is TGTGCCAGCAGCTTAGGGCAGGGGGCCTCAAACTATGGCTACACCTTC. Its translation is CASSLGQGASNYGYTF. The full variable domain, its missing parts supplied by reference TRBV7-2 and TRBJ1-2, is GAGVSQSPSNKVTEKGKDVELRCDPISGHTALYWYRQSLGQGLEFLIYFQGNSAPDKSGLPSDRFSAERTGGSVSTLTIQRTQQEDSAVYLCASSLGQGASNYGYTFGSGTRLTVV.

The chain employs TRBV5-8 and TRBJ2-3; 9 nucleotides match TRBD1. V shed 8 bases and J 5 bases; nucleotides not matched to a gene: 6. Germline loops: CDR1 SGHTS, CDR2 YDEGEE. The CDR3 spans 13 residues. This CDR3 is CASGGQGQDTQYF. The CDR3 bases are TGTGCCAGTGGGGGACAGGGACAAGATACGCAGTATTTT. Drawing the rest from reference TRBV5-8 and TRBJ2-3, the complete variable domain is EAGVTQSPTHLIKTRGQQATLRCSPISGHTSVYWYQQALGLGLQFLLWYDEGEERNRGNFPPRFSGRQFPNYSSELNVNALELEDSALYLCASGGQGQDTQYFGPGTRLTVL.

This chain connects TRBV14 to TRBJ2-2, with 12 nucleotides matching TRBD2. Germline CDR1 reads SGHDN; CDR2 reads FVKESK. V lost 4 bases to trimming and J lost 4 bases; unmatched junction nucleotides: 1. CDR3 length: 15 amino acids. As DNA, the CDR3 is TGTGCCAGCAGCCTACTAGCGGGGGGCACCGGGGAGCTGTTTTTT. This codes for CASSLLAGGTGELFF.

This sequence joins TRBV4-1 and TRBJ1-1, with D tentatively TRBD1 (5 bases). Looked up from germline, CDR1 is MGHRA and CDR2 is YSYEKL. V was pared by 0 bases and J by 4 bases, with 12 bases between. The CDR3 consists of 15 residues. Here the CDR3 reads CASSQDPGGGTEAFF. In nucleotides, the CDR3 is TGCGCCAGCAGCCAAGATCCGGGCGGGGGCACTGAAGCTTTCTTT.

V is TRBV11-2 and J is TRBJ1-3; D might be TRBD1 (6 bases). The CDR3 has 16 amino acids. Germline V lookup: CDR1 SGHAT, CDR2 FQNNGV. Trimming stripped 5 bases from V and 1 base from J, with 15 bases between. CDR3 bases: TGTGCCAGCAGCCTCCAGGGGAGGGGTTCTGGAAACACCATATATTTT. Protein sequence: CASSLQGRGSGNTIYF. The full variable domain, its missing parts supplied by reference TRBV11-2 and TRBJ1-3, is EAGVAQSPRYKIIEKRQSVAFWCNPISGHATLYWYQQILGQGPKLLIQFQNNGVVDDSQLPKDRFSAERLKGVDSTLKIQPAKLEDSAVYLCASSLQGRGSGNTIYFGEGSWLTVV.

The chain carries TRBV14 and TRBJ1-1; D is ambiguous. Germline CDR1 is SGHDN and CDR2 is FVKESK. Between the trimmed V and J ends, which lost 4 bases and 3 bases, there was a span of 12 bases. The CDR3 runs 14 residues. The DNA of the CDR3 is TGTGCCAGCAGCCCCTTGTTGGCAGACACTGAAGCTTTCTTT. Its translation is CASSPLLADTEAFF. The entire variable domain, with the rest obtained from reference TRBV14 and TRBJ1-1, is as follows: EAGVTQFPSHSVIEKGQTVTLRCDPISGHDNLYWYRRVMGKEIKFLLHFVKESKQDESGMPNNRFLAERTGGTYSTLKVQPAELEDSGVYFCASSPLLADTEAFFGQGTRLTVV.

This clone came up once. The CDR3 DNA follows: TGTGCCATCAGCACAGACAGGGGGGACACCGGGGAGCTGTTTTTT. Its protein product is CAISTDRGDTGELFF. This chain joins TRBV10-3 and TRBJ2-2; 9 nucleotides align to TRBD1. The length of the CDR3 is 15 residues. Germline V gene sequence: CDR1 ENHRY, CDR2 SYGVKD. The J segment lost 3 bases and the V segment lost 6 bases, leaving 5 bases of the junction unmatched.

The chain combines TRBV27 with TRBJ1-5; TRBD1 matches at 8 bases. The CDR3 runs 15 residues. Germline values: CDR1 MNHEY, CDR2 SMNVEV (reference sequence). V gave up 0 bases and J gave up 5 bases; unmatched junction bases: 3. CDR3 in amino acids: CASSLSRDRYQPQHF. In nucleotides, the CDR3 is TGTGCCAGCAGTTTATCTAGGGACAGGTATCAGCCCCAGCATTTT.

This chain connects TRBV19 to TRBJ1-5; weak D call: TRBD1 (5 bases). Germline V gene sequence: CDR1 LNHDA, CDR2 SQIVND (reference sequence). Trimming shortened V by 9 bases and J by 0 bases, and 9 bases separated the two germline ends. CDR3 size: 13 residues. CDR3 region: CASGQFSNQPQHF. DNA for the CDR3: TGTGCCAGCGGACAATTTAGCAATCAGCCCCAGCATTTT.

This chain links TRBV11-2 with TRBJ1-4; tentatively, D is TRBD1 (5 bases). Germline CDR1 is SGHAT and CDR2 is FQNNGV. CDR3 length equals 14 residues. V dropped 5 bases and J dropped 6 bases, with 13 bases sitting between them. This CDR3 reads CASSVPEGHEKLFF. The CDR3 DNA is TGTGCCAGCAGCGTACCGGAGGGGCATGAAAAACTGTTTTTT. The full variable domain, its missing parts supplied by reference TRBV11-2 and TRBJ1-4, is EAGVAQSPRYKIIEKRQSVAFWCNPISGHATLYWYQQILGQGPKLLIQFQNNGVVDDSQLPKDRFSAERLKGVDSTLKIQPAKLEDSAVYLCASSVPEGHEKLFFGSGTQLSVL.

The rearrangement joins TRBV30 to TRBJ1-1; no definite D call. Germline CDR1 and CDR2: GTSNPN and SVGIG (reference sequence). The V end was cut by 2 bases, the J end by 0 bases, with 7 bases between. The CDR3 is 13 residues long. The CDR3, as DNA: TGTGCCTGGAGTCGCCAGGTGAACACTGAAGCTTTCTTT. It specifies CAWSRQVNTEAFF.

A single count supports this clone. The chain couples TRBV5-6 to TRBJ2-6, with D unresolved. This CDR3 is 14 amino acids long. Germline loops: CDR1 SGHDT, CDR2 YYEEEE. The ends were cut back, 1 base at V and 4 bases at J, with 6 bases in the middle. CDR3 region: CASSLQAGANVLTF. Here the CDR3 DNA reads TGTGCCAGCAGCTTGCAAGCCGGGGCCAACGTCCTGACTTTC.

The rearrangement uses TRBV6-2 or TRBV6-3 and TRBJ1-2; D is perhaps TRBD1 (6 bases). The CDR3 contains 14 residues. Trimming pared 0 bases from V and 1 base from J, leaving 6 bases between. Looked up from germline, CDR1 is MNHEY and CDR2 is SVGEGT. The CDR3 loop reads CASSYSDSNYGYTF. The CDR3 DNA reads as TGTGCCAGCAGTTACTCGGACAGTAACTATGGCTACACCTTC.

The V call is TRBV12-5, the J call TRBJ1-3; D unclear. The CDR3 covers 15 residues. Trimming left V 1 base short and J 4 bases short, with 11 bases between. CDR1 LGHNT and CDR2 FRNRAP come from the germline V gene. This chain's CDR3 is CASGLGVVGGNTIYF. CDR3 sequence (DNA): TGTGCTAGTGGTTTGGGGGTTGTCGGGGGAAACACCATATATTTT.

V and J are TRBV7-9 and TRBJ1-6; 9 nucleotides line up with TRBD1. Germline CDR1 reads SEHNR; CDR2 reads FQNEAQ (reference sequence). This CDR3 contains 16 residues. With 2 bases clipped from V and 10 bases from J, the junction kept 9 bases outside the gene matches. Written as DNA, the CDR3 is TGTGCCAGCAGCTTATGGACCGGACAGGGGAACTCACCCCTCCACTTT. Protein product: CASSLWTGQGNSPLHF. The full variable domain, completed using reference TRBV7-9 and TRBJ1-6, is DTGVSQNPRHKITKRGQNVTFRCDPISEHNRLYWYRQTLGQGPEFLTYFQNEAQLEKSRLLSDRFSAERPKGSFSTLEIQRTEQGDSAMYLCASSLWTGQGNSPLHFGNGTRLTVT.

This clone was observed once. The V and J genes are TRBV11-2 and TRBJ2-7; D is unresolved. Trimming removed 2 bases from V and 4 bases from J, with 15 bases in between. Germline CDR1 and CDR2: SGHAT and FQNNGV. This CDR3 is built from 15 residues. The CDR3 loop reads CASSLSPVANYEQYV. In DNA, the CDR3 is TGTGCCAGCAGCTTAAGTCCGGTTGCGAATTACGAGCAGTACGTC.

This clone appeared a single time. This rearrangement joins TRBV7-7 to TRBJ1-5; TRBD1 matches at 7 bases. The CDR3 runs to 18 residues. The germline gives CDR1 SSHAT, CDR2 FNYEAQ (reference sequence). The V and J ends lost 1 base and 8 bases, in that order; junction bases with no gene match: 17. The CDR3 sequence is CASSLGKTGRPSREPQHF. DNA of the CDR3: TGTGCCAGCAGCTTAGGGAAGACAGGGAGGCCGAGCAGAGAGCCCCAGCATTTT.